This TCR beta chain was identified during a study of cytotoxic CD8 clonotypes in ibrutinib-treated CLL. Study overall: 24 partial and 2 complete responses; at median 68 months, 14 remitted, around 12 progressed.

The CDR3 extends over 16 amino acids. In germline, CDR1 is MNHEY, CDR2 SVGAGI. Trimming cost V 2 bases and J 7 bases; bases outside gene matches: 6. Libraries were prepared by immunoSEQ multiplex PCR; TCRdb keeps only in-frame clonotypes and omits some of them. The data contain several thousand clones, 68% of them singletons. The TCR sequence derives from a human donor with chronic lymphocytic leukemia. The V and J genes are TRBV6-5 and TRBJ2-1, with 12 bases that match TRBD1. Material: PBMCs, obtained before ibrutinib treatment. CDR3 protein: CASSYLGQGAGNEQFF. The CDR3 nucleotides read TGTGCCAGCAGTTACCTGGGACAGGGGGCAGGAAATGAGCAGTTCTTC.